The 12 T cell receptor beta chains reported below all come from one sample, sequenced in a study of human T cells and chemical hapten exposure (dated by TCRdb to about 2021). Total RNA was isolated from unfractionated whole blood collected in Tempus Blood RNA tubes. During library preparation, unique molecular identifiers were attached to individual cDNA molecules so that TCRs could be counted quantitatively and reproducibly. TCRdb passed the public sequencing reads through fastp at Q25 and MiXCR, retaining productive beta sequences. Merged by CDR3 protein, the rows form single entries marked with the most common genes and DNA. The sample table records about 120,000 distinct CDR3 sequences; over 6.5% of these occur just once. The ten top clones hold about 1.4% of the sample. The material sequenced was whole blood. These receptors were taken from a human donor in good health. Some clones in this sample may be carry-over from other donors' samples. Donor details come from another sample of the same person, matched by shared clones.

The table lists this clonotype with a few counts. The chain is built from TRBV29-1 and TRBJ2-2, with 8 bases fitting TRBD2. The CDR3 consists of 15 residues. CDR1 and CDR2 (germline): SQVTM, ANQGSEA. V shed 2 bases, J shed 6 bases, and the junction held 8 bases outside the gene matches. For the CDR3, the DNA is TGCAGCGTTGAATCCGAAGCGGGAGAGGCCGGGGAGCTGTTTTTT. This codes for CSVESEAGEAGELFF.

The chain carries TRBV15 and TRBJ2-3, with D possibly called TRBD1 or TRBD2 (5 bases each). V was cut by 1 base and J by 0 bases, with 8 bases left in between. CDR3 length equals 15 residues. Germline CDR1 is LNHNV and CDR2 is YYDKDF (reference sequence). CDR3 coding DNA: TGTGCCACCAGCAGAGCGGGACCGAGCACAGATACGCAGTATTTT. It is translated as CATSRAGPSTDTQYF.

This clonotype was counted at least ten times. J is TRBJ1-2 and V is TRBV6-5; TRBD1 matches at 7 bases. The CDR3 is 14 amino acids. From germline, CDR1 is MNHEY and CDR2 SVGAGI. V trimming: 5 bases; J trimming: 4 bases; junction bases outside the gene matches: 7. The DNA of the CDR3 is TGTGCCAGCAGTCAAAACGACAGGGCCTATGGCTACACCTTC. This sequence encodes CASSQNDRAYGYTF.

The chain combines TRBV4-3 with TRBJ2-4; D perhaps matches TRBD1 (5 bases). The ends were cut back, 4 bases at V and 0 bases at J, with 7 bases in the middle. Germline CDR1 LGHNA, CDR2 YSLEER. This CDR3 contains 14 residues. The CDR3 sequence: CASSPTVAKNIQYF. DNA of the CDR3: TGCGCCAGCAGCCCGACAGTAGCCAAAAACATTCAGTACTTC.

This clonotype turned up a few times. The chain has TRBV2 and TRBJ1-1; perhaps TRBD1 as D (6 bases). The CDR3 length is 11 residues. The germline gives CDR1 SNHLY, CDR2 FYNNEI. CDR3 residues: CGRGRDTEAFF. The CDR3 nucleotides read TGTGGCCGGGGGCGAGACACTGAAGCTTTCTTT.

In its sample, this clonotype was seen many times. This chain connects TRBV6-4 to TRBJ2-5; D gene uncertain. The CDR3 has 13 amino acids. Germline lookup yields CDR1 MRHNA and CDR2 SNTAGT. V lost 4 bases and J lost 3, with 9 bases in between. The CDR3 here is CASSATAEETQYF. CDR3 coding DNA: TGTGCCAGCAGTGCCACTGCTGAAGAGACCCAGTACTTC.

This clonotype turned up a few times. The J gene is TRBJ2-7, the V gene TRBV12-3 or TRBV12-4; 11 positions match TRBD1. V lost 1 base to trimming and J lost 8 bases; unmatched junction nucleotides: 4. The CDR3 has 14 residues. The CDR3 nucleotides read TGTGCCAGCAGTTTAGTGGGACAGGGGGTAAAGCAGTACTTC. It translates to CASSLVGQGVKQYF.

Only a few counts were recorded for this clonotype. The chain recombines TRBV29-1 with TRBJ1-1; 7 bases align to TRBD1. V shed 3 bases, J shed 5 bases, and the junction held 6 bases outside the gene matches. CDR1 and CDR2 (germline): SQVTM, ANQGSEA. This CDR3 has 13 residues. CDR3 nucleotides: TGCAGCGTTGAGTGGCAGGGGGATACTGAAGCTTTCTTT. Its translation is CSVEWQGDTEAFF.

This clonotype was found many times. The genes are TRBV10-3 and TRBJ1-1, with TRBD1 as a possible D gene (6 bases). V was clipped by 3 bases and J by 5 bases, with 13 bases between them. This CDR3 has 14 residues. CDR1 ENHRY and CDR2 SYGVKD come from the germline V gene. The CDR3 nucleotides read TGTGCCATCAGTGACAACAGGGTTGGAACTGAAGCTTTCTTT. Translated, it gives CAISDNRVGTEAFF.

V is TRBV13 and J is TRBJ2-3; no definite D call. The germline gives CDR1 PRHDT, CDR2 FYEKMQ (reference sequence). Trimming removed 4 bases from V and 0 bases from J, with 26 bases in between. CDR3 length equals 20 residues. The CDR3 coding sequence is TGTGCCAGCAGCTCCTATACCCGAAAATCTGGACGGAGTAGCACAGATACGCAGTATTTT. This gives the protein CASSSYTRKSGRSSTDTQYF.

This clonotype was seen repeatedly, ten times or more. CDR3 coding DNA: TGCAGCCTTTGGGGCGGGGGGGCCTACAATGAGCAGTTCTTC. Amino acids: CSLWGGGAYNEQFF. This chain connects TRBV29-1 to TRBJ2-1, with 9 bases that match TRBD2. CDR1 is SQVTM, CDR2 ANQGSEA, per germline. Trimming cost V 8 bases and J 2 bases; bases outside gene matches: 7. The CDR3 loop spans 14 amino acids.

The chain is built from TRBV10-3 and TRBJ2-1; perhaps TRBD1 as D (7 bases). Trimming cost V 4 bases and J 4 bases, with 23 bases left between them. This CDR3 has 18 amino acids. Germline values: CDR1 ENHRY, CDR2 SYGVKD. The DNA for the CDR3 is TGTGCCATCAGTGGAGGGGGAGGCACAGGGGTGGGGTACAATGAGCAGTTCTTC. As protein: CAISGGGGTGVGYNEQFF.